This T cell receptor beta chain was captured by sequencing in a study of shared T cell receptors in the human thymus. Data came from immunoSEQ multiplex PCR; TCRdb stores just in-frame clones and leaves some out. The sample carries hundreds of thousands of clones, around 87% recorded once. Per germline, CDR1 SGDLS and CDR2 YYNGEE. Trimming stripped 0 bases from V and 1 base from J, with 13 bases between. The CDR3 runs 16 residues. The same data also contributed to another study, on human thymus T cells. From that second work: Infants, healthy and Finnish, who were having corrective surgery for congenital heart defects served as donors. A high degree of thymic repertoire overlap among unrelated individuals was reported in related research.

V is TRBV9 and J is TRBJ2-5; D perhaps matches TRBD2 (6 bases). The receptor comes from a boy younger than two with a congenital heart defect. The specimen sequenced was thymocytes. The CDR3 is CASSVAPLASQETQYF. CDR3 sequence (DNA): TGTGCCAGCAGCGTAGCTCCGCTAGCGAGCCAAGAGACCCAGTACTTC.